This T cell receptor beta chain comes out of a study of blood T cell repertoires in COVID-19. As for the study in general: Sources were T cells, B-cell-depleted T cells, or PBMCs; the material itself was cDNA or gDNA.

This CDR3 contains 14 residues. Germline loops: CDR1 SGDLS, CDR2 YYNGEE. The germline V and J ends were trimmed by 4 bases and 1 base, with 11 bases remaining between them. Method: immunoSEQ multiplex PCR; TCRdb's copy keeps in-frame clones and lacks some. Of 200,000 to 300,000 clones in the sample, roughly 87% were seen once. J is TRBJ1-1 and V is TRBV9; D unresolved. The source of this sequence is a human donor in a cohort sampled during active COVID-19. The material sequenced was peripheral blood. CDR3 in amino acids: CASSPTVWNTEAFF. CDR3 nucleotides: TGTGCCAGCAGCCCAACGGTATGGAACACTGAAGCTTTCTTT.